These 15 T cell receptor beta chains came from one sample sequenced in a study of T cell changes during pregnancy in multiple sclerosis. Using immunoSEQ multiplex PCR, the repertoire was profiled, and TCRdb retains in-frame clones only, with some absent. The sample lists some 94,000 clones; roughly 90% were seen once. The material was peripheral blood, obtained in the first trimester of pregnancy. The source of these receptors is a female donor with multiple sclerosis, enrolled in a pregnancy study.

The V and J genes are TRBV6-5 and TRBJ1-2, with 7 bases identical to TRBD1. The germline CDR1 and CDR2 sequences are MNHEY and SVGAGI. Trimming at V came to 2 bases and at J to 4 bases, leaving 4 bases not matched to a gene. This CDR3 comprises 14 residues. The chain's CDR3 is CASSYDREGYGYTF. The CDR3 bases are TGTGCCAGCAGTTACGACAGGGAAGGCTATGGCTACACCTTC.

In this sample, this clone turned up once. The chain links TRBV9 to TRBJ1-2; D is uncertain. Per the germline V gene, CDR1 is SGDLS and CDR2 is YYNGEE. V lost 4 bases, J lost 1 base, and 5 bases lay in between. The CDR3 is 12 amino acids. In nucleotides, the CDR3 is TGTGCCAGCAGCCCCATTAACTATGGCTACACCTTC. Translated, it gives CASSPINYGYTF.

The chain has TRBV6-4 and TRBJ2-1, with 9 nucleotides matching TRBD2. This CDR3 spans 15 amino acids. The trim removed 2 bases at V and 3 bases at J, leaving 2 bases unmatched. Germline CDR1 is MRHNA and CDR2 is SNTAGT. The CDR3 reads CASSDIAGDYNEQFF. The CDR3 DNA reads as TGTGCCAGCAGTGACATAGCGGGAGACTACAATGAGCAGTTCTTC.

The CDR3 nucleotides read TGTGCCAGTAGTATCGGCGCAGCGGGGGGGGCGGGGAATGAGCAGTTCTTC. The encoded protein is CASSIGAAGGAGNEQFF. V is TRBV19 and J is TRBJ2-1; 10 bases are shared with TRBD2. V shed 3 bases, J shed 7 bases, and the junction held 12 bases outside the gene matches. The CDR3 consists of 17 residues. Germline V gene data show CDR1 as LNHDA and CDR2 as SQIVND (reference sequence).

This sequence joins TRBV6-1 and TRBJ1-2; maybe TRBD1 (6 bases). CDR3 length: 13 residues. Looked up from germline, CDR1 is MNHNS and CDR2 is SASEGT. Trimming shortened V by 3 bases and J by 8 bases, and 13 bases separated the two germline ends. The CDR3 is CASSDVYRDGYTF. The CDR3 DNA reads as TGTGCCAGCAGTGACGTTTACAGGGACGGCTACACCTTC.

CDR3: CASSLRQGNIIPEAFF. In nucleotides, the CDR3 is TGTGCCAGCAGTTTACGCCAGGGGAATATCATCCCTGAAGCTTTCTTT. This chain connects TRBV27 to TRBJ1-1, with D perhaps matching TRBD1 (6 bases). The CDR3 length is 16 residues. CDR1 and CDR2 from the germline V gene are MNHEY and SMNVEV (reference sequence). Trimming removed 2 bases from V and 6 bases from J, with 19 bases in between.

The chain is built from TRBV11-2 and TRBJ2-2; 8 bases are a match to TRBD1. Germline V gives CDR1 SGHAT, CDR2 FQNNGV. The CDR3 sequence is 17 residues long. The ends lost 6 bases at V and 5 bases at J; junction bases unmatched: 14. The CDR3 sequence: CASSRTGWAVVTGELFF. Written as DNA, the CDR3 is TGTGCCAGCAGTCGGACAGGGTGGGCTGTCGTGACCGGGGAGCTGTTTTTT. Based on the CDR3 plus reference TRBV11-2 and TRBJ2-2, the full variable domain is EAGVAQSPRYKIIEKRQSVAFWCNPISGHATLYWYQQILGQGPKLLIQFQNNGVVDDSQLPKDRFSAERLKGVDSTLKIQPAKLEDSAVYLCASSRTGWAVVTGELFFGEGSRLTVL.

The rearrangement joins TRBV5-1 to TRBJ1-4; maybe TRBD1 (6 bases). Trimming cost V 0 bases and J 5 bases, with 8 bases left between them. This CDR3 region has 14 residues. Germline CDR1 reads SGHRS; CDR2 reads YFSETQ. The CDR3 coding sequence is TGCGCCAGCAGCTTGGGACAGGCGAATGAAAAACTGTTTTTT. This gives the protein CASSLGQANEKLFF.

This clone was counted a single time. The V call is TRBV4-3, the J call TRBJ1-2; maybe TRBD1 (6 bases). Germline assignment: CDR1 LGHNA and CDR2 YSLEER. CDR3 length equals 15 residues. V was pared by 0 bases and J by 7 bases, with 15 bases between. The CDR3 nucleotides are TGCGCCAGCAGCCAAGATCTTAGACAGGACCCTGGCTACACCTTC. It translates to CASSQDLRQDPGYTF.

V usage is TRBV9 and J usage is TRBJ2-5, with D tentatively TRBD1 (6 bases). The CDR3 has 14 amino acids. In germline, CDR1 is SGDLS, CDR2 YYNGEE. The V gene lost 4 bases and the J gene lost 4 bases, with 14 bases spanning the gap. The CDR3 loop is CASSSTGFRETQYF. The CDR3 DNA reads as TGTGCCAGCAGCTCAACAGGGTTTCGAGAGACCCAGTACTTC.

The chain links TRBV19 to TRBJ1-5, with D tentatively TRBD1 (6 bases). V was cut by 2 bases and J by 7 bases, with 21 bases left in between. Germline CDR1 reads LNHDA; CDR2 reads SQIVND (reference sequence). CDR3 length: 17 amino acids. CDR3 nucleotide sequence: TGTGCCAGTAGTATATACAGGGACGGTATTGAGGGCCAGCCCCAGCATTTT. This sequence encodes CASSIYRDGIEGQPQHF.

The CDR3: CASSYSRAGGQPQHF. The CDR3 nucleotides read TGTGCCAGCAGTTACTCGAGAGCGGGGGGTCAGCCCCAGCATTTT. The rearrangement links TRBV6-5 to TRBJ1-5; possible D gene TRBD1, 5 bases. Between the trimmed V and J ends, which lost 0 bases and 6 bases, there was a span of 12 bases. The CDR3 runs to 15 residues. Looked up from germline, CDR1 is MNHEY and CDR2 is SVGAGI.

This chain joins TRBV4-3 and TRBJ2-1, with 10 positions matching TRBD2. V was pared by 2 bases and J by 1 base, with 8 bases of the junction left unmatched. CDR1 LGHNA and CDR2 YSLEER come from the germline V gene. This CDR3 region has 18 residues. The DNA for the CDR3 is TGCGCCAGCAGCCAAATTAGGACTAGCGGACTTTCCTACAATGAGCAGTTCTTC. It is translated as CASSQIRTSGLSYNEQFF.

This clone was detected a few times. The chain recombines TRBV27 with TRBJ2-7; 7 positions match TRBD1. Per the germline V gene, CDR1 is MNHEY and CDR2 is SMNVEV (reference sequence). The V and J ends lost 11 bases and 1 base, in that order; junction bases with no gene match: 14. CDR3 length: 15 residues. CDR3 DNA: TGTGCCCCACGGACGTGGCAGGGGGAGTCCTACGAGCAGTACTTC. It yields the protein CAPRTWQGESYEQYF.

A single count supports this clone. The chain employs TRBV5-1 and TRBJ1-2, with 7 bases lining up with TRBD1. The CDR3 is 13 amino acids. The germline V gene encodes CDR1 SGHRS and CDR2 YFSETQ. V lost 0 bases to trimming and J lost 6 bases; unmatched junction nucleotides: 2. Here the CDR3 DNA reads TGCGCCAGCAGCTTGGAGGGGGCGAATGGCTACACCTTC. Protein product: CASSLEGANGYTF.